The entry below describes one T cell receptor (beta chain). Its cognate antigen is unknown. The sample is drawn from a study of cytomegalovirus exposure and HLA in healthy donors. Study-level findings and limits: Association of a missense DCLRE1C variant with TCR beta V- and J-gene trimming was reported in a later analysis. What a later analysis reportedly showed was that an Asian-associated ancestry cluster had fewer N-insertions than the roughly 700-donor mean. There were some V segments, including TRBV6-2 and TRBV6-3, excluded as indistinguishable.

V lost 0 bases and J lost 4, with 15 bases in between. CDR3 size: 16 residues. Germline CDR1 and CDR2: MGHRA and YSYEKL. PCR amplification relied on 60 Vbeta primers (plus 13 Jbeta primers). Original analysis: Later work found 80 million or so unique TCR beta chains, with about 10 million shared. Sequenced by immunoSEQ multiplex PCR; TCRdb stores in-frame clones only, minus some. The V and J calls and clone size are taken from that table; D and trimming were inferred from the DNA. Here the sample spans roughly 120,000 clones, around 74% being singletons. Sequencing was performed on PBMCs. The genes are TRBV4-1 and TRBJ1-2, with D tentatively TRBD1 (5 bases). The sequence was obtained from a woman between 18 and 29 years old in good health and CMV-seronegative. The CDR3 is CASSQDKQGLGYGYTF. CDR3 DNA: TGCGCCAGCAGCCAAGATAAGCAGGGACTCGGCTATGGCTACACCTTC.